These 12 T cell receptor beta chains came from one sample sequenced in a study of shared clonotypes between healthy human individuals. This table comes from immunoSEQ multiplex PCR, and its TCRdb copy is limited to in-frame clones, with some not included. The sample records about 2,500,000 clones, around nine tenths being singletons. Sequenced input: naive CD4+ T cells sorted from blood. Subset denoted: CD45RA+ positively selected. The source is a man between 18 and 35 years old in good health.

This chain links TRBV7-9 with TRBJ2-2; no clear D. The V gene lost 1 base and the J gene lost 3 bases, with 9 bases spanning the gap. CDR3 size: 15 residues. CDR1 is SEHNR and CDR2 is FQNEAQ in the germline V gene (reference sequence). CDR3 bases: TGTGCCAGCAGCTTAGTGGTTCTCTACACCGGGGAGCTGTTTTTT. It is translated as CASSLVVLYTGELFF.

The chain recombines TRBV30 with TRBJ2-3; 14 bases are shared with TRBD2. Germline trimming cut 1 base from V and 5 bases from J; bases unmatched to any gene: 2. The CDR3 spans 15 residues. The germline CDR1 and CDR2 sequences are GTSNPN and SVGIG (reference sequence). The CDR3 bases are TGTGCCTGGAGTGCGACTAGCGGGGGGGGAGATACGCAGTATTTT. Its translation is CAWSATSGGGDTQYF.

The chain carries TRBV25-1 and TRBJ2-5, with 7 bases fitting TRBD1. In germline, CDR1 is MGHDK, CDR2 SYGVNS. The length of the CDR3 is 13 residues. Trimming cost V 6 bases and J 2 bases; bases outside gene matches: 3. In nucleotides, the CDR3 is TGTGCCAGCAGGGGGACAGCACAAGAGACCCAGTACTTC. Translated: CASRGTAQETQYF.

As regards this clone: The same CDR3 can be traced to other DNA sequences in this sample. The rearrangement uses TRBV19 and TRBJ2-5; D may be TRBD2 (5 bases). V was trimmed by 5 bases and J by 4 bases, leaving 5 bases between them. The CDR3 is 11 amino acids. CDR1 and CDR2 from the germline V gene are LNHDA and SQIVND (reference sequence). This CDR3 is CASSGGETQYF. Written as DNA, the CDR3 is TGTGCCAGTAGTGGAGGAGAGACCCAGTACTTC. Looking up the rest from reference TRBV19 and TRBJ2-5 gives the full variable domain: DGGITQSPKYLFRKEGQNVTLSCEQNLNHDAMYWYRQDPGQGLRLIYYSQIVNDFQKGDIAEGYSVSREKKESFPLTVTSAQKNPTAFYLCASSGGETQYFGPGTRLLVL.

CDR3 DNA sequence: TGTGCCAGCACCTTTCTGACAGGGGGCGCGGAAACCTTC. It is translated as CASTFLTGGAETF. J is TRBJ1-2 and V is TRBV7-9; 10 bases fit TRBD1. J gave up 14 bases and V 7 bases, and 13 bases lay outside the gene matches. The germline CDR1 and CDR2 sequences are SEHNR and FQNEAQ (reference sequence). The CDR3 extends over 13 amino acids.

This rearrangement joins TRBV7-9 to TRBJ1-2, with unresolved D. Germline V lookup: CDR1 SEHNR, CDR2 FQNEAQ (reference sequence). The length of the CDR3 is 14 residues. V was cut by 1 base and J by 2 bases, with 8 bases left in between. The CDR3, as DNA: TGTGCCAGCAGCTTAGGGACCGAAAACTATGGCTACACCTTC. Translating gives CASSLGTENYGYTF. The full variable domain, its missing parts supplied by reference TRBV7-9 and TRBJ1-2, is DTGVSQNPRHKITKRGQNVTFRCDPISEHNRLYWYRQTLGQGPEFLTYFQNEAQLEKSRLLSDRFSAERPKGSFSTLEIQRTEQGDSAMYLCASSLGTENYGYTFGSGTRLTVV.

In DNA form, the CDR3 reads TGCGCCAGCAGTGACGGGACAGGGGCCGAGCAGTACTTC. Translation: CASSDGTGAEQYF. J is TRBJ2-7 and V is TRBV10-2; 10 bases align to TRBD1. In germline, CDR1 is WSHSY, CDR2 SAAADI. J lost 6 bases, V lost 3 bases, and 2 bases had no gene match. The CDR3 totals 13 residues.

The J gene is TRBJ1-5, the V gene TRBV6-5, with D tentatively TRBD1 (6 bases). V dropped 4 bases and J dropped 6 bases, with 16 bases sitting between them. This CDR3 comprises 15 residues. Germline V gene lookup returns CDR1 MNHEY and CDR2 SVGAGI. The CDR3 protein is CASSSDRGVLQPQHF. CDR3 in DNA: TGTGCCAGCAGTTCGGACAGAGGTGTTCTTCAGCCCCAGCATTTT.

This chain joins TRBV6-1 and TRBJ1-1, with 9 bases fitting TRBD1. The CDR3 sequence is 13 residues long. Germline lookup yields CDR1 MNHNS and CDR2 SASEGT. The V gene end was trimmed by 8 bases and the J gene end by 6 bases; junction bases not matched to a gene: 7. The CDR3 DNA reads TGTGCCAGCGGCCAGGACAGGGGCGCTGAAGCTTTCTTT. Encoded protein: CASGQDRGAEAFF.

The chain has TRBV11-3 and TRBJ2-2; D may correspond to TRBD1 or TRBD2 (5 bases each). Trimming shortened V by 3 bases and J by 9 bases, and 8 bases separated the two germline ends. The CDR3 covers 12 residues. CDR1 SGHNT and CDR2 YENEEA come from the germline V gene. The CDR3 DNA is TGTGCCAGCAGCTTGAGGGGTAGGGAGCTGTTTTTT. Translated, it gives CASSLRGRELFF.

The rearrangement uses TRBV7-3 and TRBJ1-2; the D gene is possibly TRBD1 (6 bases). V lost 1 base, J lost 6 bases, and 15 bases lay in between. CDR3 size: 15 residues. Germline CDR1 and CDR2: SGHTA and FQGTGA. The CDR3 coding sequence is TGTGCCAGCAGCTTAAATCCGGGGGCGAGGGATGGCTACACCTTC. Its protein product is CASSLNPGARDGYTF.

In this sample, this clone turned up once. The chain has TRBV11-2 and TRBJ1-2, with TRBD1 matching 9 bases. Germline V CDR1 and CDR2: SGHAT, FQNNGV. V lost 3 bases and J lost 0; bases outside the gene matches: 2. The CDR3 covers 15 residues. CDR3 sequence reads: CASSFGTGTNYGYTF. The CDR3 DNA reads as TGTGCCAGCAGCTTCGGGACAGGGACTAACTATGGCTACACCTTC.